In this sample, the clone carrying this T cell receptor (beta chain) turned up once. Libraries were prepared by immunoSEQ multiplex PCR; TCRdb keeps only in-frame clonotypes and omits some of them. The table has under 350,000 clones, around 90% seen once. Trimming removed 7 bases at V and 7 bases at J, with 13 bases between. The CDR3 spans 12 residues. Germline lookup yields CDR1 MDHEN and CDR2 SYDVKM. These data come from a study of blood T cell repertoires in COVID-19. Overall study context: PBMCs, B-cell-depleted T cells, or T cells were the source of the cDNA or gDNA that made up the material.

It was during active infection that Seattle patients were enrolled and then longitudinally followed. This chain connects TRBV28 to TRBJ1-2; D possibly corresponds to TRBD1 (6 bases). The sequence derives from a woman between 25 and 40 years old with COVID-19, enrolled during active disease. The material sequenced was peripheral blood. This CDR3 is CASTGGGAGYTF. The CDR3 DNA reads as TGTGCCAGCACTGGAGGGGGGGCTGGCTACACCTTC.